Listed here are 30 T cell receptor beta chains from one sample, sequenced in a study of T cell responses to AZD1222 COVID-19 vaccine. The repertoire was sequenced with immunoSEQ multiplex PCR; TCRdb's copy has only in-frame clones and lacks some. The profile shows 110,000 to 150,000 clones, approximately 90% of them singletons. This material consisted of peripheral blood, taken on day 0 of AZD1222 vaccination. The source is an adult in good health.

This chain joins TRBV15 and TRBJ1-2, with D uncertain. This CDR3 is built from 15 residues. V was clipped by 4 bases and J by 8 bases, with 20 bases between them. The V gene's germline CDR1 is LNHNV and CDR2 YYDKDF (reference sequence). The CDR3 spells CATSTKADGGGGYTF. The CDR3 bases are TGTGCCACCAGCACAAAGGCGGACGGCGGCGGCGGCTACACCTTC.

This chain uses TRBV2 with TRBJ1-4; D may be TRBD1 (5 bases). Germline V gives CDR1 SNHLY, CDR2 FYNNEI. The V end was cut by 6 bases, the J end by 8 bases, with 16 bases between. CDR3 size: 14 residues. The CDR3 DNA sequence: TGTGCCAGCAGATCTGCGGGGGGAAGCGAAAAACTGTTTTTT. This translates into CASRSAGGSEKLFF.

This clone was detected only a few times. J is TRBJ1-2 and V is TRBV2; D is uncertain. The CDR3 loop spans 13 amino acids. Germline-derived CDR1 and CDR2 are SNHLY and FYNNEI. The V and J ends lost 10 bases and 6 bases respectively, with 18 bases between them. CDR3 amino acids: CATTSPRAHGYTF. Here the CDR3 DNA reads TGTGCCACCACTTCACCAAGGGCACATGGCTACACCTTC.

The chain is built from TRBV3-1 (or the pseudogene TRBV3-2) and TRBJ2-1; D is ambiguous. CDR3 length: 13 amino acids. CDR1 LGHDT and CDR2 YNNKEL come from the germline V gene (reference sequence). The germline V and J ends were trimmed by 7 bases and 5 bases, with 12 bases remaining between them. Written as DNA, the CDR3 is TGTGCCAGCATAGGAATATACGACAATGAGCAGTTCTTC. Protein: CASIGIYDNEQFF.

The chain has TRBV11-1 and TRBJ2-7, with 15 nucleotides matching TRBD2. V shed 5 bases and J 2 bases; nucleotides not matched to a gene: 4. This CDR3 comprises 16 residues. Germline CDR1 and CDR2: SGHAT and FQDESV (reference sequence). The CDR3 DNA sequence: TGTGCCAGCAGCCCCGGACTAGCGGGAGGGACCTACGAGCAGTACTTC. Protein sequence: CASSPGLAGGTYEQYF.

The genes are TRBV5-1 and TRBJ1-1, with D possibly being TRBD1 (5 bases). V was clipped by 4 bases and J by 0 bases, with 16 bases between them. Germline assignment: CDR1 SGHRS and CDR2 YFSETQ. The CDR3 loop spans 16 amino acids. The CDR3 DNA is TGCGCCAGCAGCGGGGGGGACCGAACGTTGAACACTGAAGCTTTCTTT. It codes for CASSGGDRTLNTEAFF.

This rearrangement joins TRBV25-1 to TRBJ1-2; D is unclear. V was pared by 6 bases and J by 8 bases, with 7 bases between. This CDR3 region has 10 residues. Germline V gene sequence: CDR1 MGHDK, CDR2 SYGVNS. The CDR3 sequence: CASRNGGYTF. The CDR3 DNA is TGTGCCAGCAGAAACGGGGGCTACACCTTC.

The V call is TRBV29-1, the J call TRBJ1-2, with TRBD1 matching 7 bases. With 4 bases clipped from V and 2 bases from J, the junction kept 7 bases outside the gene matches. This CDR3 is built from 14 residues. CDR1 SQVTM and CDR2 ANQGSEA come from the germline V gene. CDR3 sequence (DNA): TGCAGCGTTGGAGGGAGAGGGGGCAACTATGGCTACACCTTC. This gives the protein CSVGGRGGNYGYTF. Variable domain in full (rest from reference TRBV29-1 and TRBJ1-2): SAVISQKPSRDICQRGTSLTIQCQVDSQVTMMFWYRQQPGQSLTLIATANQGSEATYESGFVIDKFPISRPNLTFSTLTVSNMSPEDSSIYLCSVGGRGGNYGYTFGSGTRLTVV.

Here the CDR3 reads CASSEYRGRLGYTF. The CDR3 DNA reads TGTGCCAGCAGTGAATACAGGGGGCGTCTTGGCTACACCTTC. The J gene is TRBJ1-2, the V gene TRBV2, with 9 bases lining up with TRBD1. The trim removed 2 bases at V and 7 bases at J, leaving 5 bases unmatched. CDR1 and CDR2 from the germline V gene are SNHLY and FYNNEI. There are 14 residues in the CDR3. The full variable domain, rest sourced from reference TRBV2 and TRBJ1-2, is EPEVTQTPSHQVTQMGQEVILRCVPISNHLYFYWYRQILGQKVEFLVSFYNNEISEKSEIFDDQFSVERPDGSNFTLKIRSTKLEDSAMYFCASSEYRGRLGYTFGSGTRLTVV.

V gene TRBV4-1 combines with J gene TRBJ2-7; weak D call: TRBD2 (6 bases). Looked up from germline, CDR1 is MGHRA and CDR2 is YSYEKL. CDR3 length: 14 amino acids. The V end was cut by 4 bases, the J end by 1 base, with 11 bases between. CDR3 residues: CASSPPAGSYEQYF. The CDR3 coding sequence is TGCGCCAGCAGCCCCCCAGCGGGTTCCTACGAGCAGTACTTC.

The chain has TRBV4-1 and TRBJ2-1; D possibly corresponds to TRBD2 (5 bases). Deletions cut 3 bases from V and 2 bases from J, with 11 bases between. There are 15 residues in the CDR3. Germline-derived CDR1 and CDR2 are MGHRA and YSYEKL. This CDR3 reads CASSHPRGPYNEQFF. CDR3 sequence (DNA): TGCGCCAGCAGCCACCCTCGAGGGCCCTACAATGAGCAGTTCTTC.

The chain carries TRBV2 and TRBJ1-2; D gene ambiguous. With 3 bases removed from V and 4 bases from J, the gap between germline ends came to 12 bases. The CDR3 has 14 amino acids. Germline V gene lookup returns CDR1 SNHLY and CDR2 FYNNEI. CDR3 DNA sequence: TGTGCCAGCAGTGAGACTCAAGGTGGCTATGGCTACACCTTC. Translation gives CASSETQGGYGYTF.

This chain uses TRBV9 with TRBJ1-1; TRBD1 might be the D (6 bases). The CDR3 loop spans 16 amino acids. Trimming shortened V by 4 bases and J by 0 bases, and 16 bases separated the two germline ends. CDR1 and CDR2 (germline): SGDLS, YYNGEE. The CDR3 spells CASSPLAGHLNTEAFF. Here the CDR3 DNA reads TGTGCCAGCAGCCCACTAGCGGGACACCTGAACACTGAAGCTTTCTTT.

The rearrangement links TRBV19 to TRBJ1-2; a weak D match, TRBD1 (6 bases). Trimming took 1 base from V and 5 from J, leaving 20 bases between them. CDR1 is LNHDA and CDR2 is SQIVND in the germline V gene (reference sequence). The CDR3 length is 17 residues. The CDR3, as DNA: TGTGCCAGTAGTATAGTCCCGGAGAAGGGGGGCTTTTATGGCTACACCTTC. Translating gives CASSIVPEKGGFYGYTF.

CDR3 in amino acids: CASSAQGYSNQPQHF. For the CDR3, the DNA is TGTGCCAGCAGTGCCCAGGGTTATAGCAATCAGCCCCAGCATTTT. The rearrangement links TRBV27 to TRBJ1-5, with D possibly TRBD1 on 5 matching bases. The V gene lost 5 bases and the J gene lost 0 bases, with 11 bases spanning the gap. The CDR3 loop spans 15 amino acids. Germline V gives CDR1 MNHEY, CDR2 SMNVEV (reference sequence).

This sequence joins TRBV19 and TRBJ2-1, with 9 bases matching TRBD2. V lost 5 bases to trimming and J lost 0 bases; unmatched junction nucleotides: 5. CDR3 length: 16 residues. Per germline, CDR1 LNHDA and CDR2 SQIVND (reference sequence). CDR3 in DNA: TGTGCCAGTAGTTTAAGCGGGGGGCGCTCCTACAATGAGCAGTTCTTC. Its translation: CASSLSGGRSYNEQFF.

CDR3 region: CASSPVLLGTETQYF. The DNA for the CDR3 is TGTGCCAGCTCACCGGTCCTACTTGGTACGGAGACCCAGTACTTC. The rearrangement uses TRBV18 and TRBJ2-5; D uncertain. The germline V gene has CDR1 KGHSH and CDR2 LQKENI. V was pared by 3 bases and J by 5 bases, with 16 bases between. The CDR3 contains 15 residues.

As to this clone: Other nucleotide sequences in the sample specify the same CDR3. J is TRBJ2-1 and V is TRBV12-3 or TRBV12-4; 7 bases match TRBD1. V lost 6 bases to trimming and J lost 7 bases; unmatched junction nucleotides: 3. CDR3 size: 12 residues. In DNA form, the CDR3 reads TGTGCCAGCAGCCCGACAGGGAATGAGCAGTTCTTC. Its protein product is CASSPTGNEQFF.

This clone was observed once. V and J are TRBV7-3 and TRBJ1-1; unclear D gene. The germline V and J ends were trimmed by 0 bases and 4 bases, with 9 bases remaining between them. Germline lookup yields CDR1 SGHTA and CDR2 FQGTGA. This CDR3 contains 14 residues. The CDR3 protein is CASSLTPGITEAFF. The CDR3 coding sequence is TGTGCCAGCAGCTTAACCCCGGGAATCACTGAAGCTTTCTTT.

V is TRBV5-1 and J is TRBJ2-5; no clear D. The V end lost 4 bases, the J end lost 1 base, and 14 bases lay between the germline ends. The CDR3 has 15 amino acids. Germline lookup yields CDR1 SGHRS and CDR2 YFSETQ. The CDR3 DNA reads TGCGCCAGCAGCGCCTTTTTAGTTTCCCAAGAGACCCAGTACTTC. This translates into CASSAFLVSQETQYF.

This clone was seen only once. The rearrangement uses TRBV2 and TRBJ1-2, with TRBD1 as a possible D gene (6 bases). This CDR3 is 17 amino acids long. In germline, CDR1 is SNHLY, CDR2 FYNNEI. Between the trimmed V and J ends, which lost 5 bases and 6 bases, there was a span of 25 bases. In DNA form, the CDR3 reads TGTGCCAGCAGTTCGGTCGGGACGGACAGTCTTGCGGATGGCTACACCTTC. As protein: CASSSVGTDSLADGYTF.

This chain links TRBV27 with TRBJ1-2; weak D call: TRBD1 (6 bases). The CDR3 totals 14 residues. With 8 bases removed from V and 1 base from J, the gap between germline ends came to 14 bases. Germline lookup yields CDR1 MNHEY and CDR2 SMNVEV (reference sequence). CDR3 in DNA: TGTGCCAGCGGTACAGGGAACCTTAACTATGGCTACACCTTC. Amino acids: CASGTGNLNYGYTF.

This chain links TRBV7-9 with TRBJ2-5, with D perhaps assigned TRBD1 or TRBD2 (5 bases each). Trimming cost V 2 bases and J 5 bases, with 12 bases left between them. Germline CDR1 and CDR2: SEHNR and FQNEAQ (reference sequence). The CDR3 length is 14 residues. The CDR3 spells CASSLLGEGETQYF. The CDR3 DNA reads TGTGCCAGCAGCTTATTGGGGGAAGGGGAGACCCAGTACTTC.

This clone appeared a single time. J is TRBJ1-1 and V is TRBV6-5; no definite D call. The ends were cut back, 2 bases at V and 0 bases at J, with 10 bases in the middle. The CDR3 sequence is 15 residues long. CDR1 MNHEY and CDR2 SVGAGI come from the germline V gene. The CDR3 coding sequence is TGTGCCAGCAGTTACCGCGGGAGGGTGAACACTGAAGCTTTCTTT. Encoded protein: CASSYRGRVNTEAFF.

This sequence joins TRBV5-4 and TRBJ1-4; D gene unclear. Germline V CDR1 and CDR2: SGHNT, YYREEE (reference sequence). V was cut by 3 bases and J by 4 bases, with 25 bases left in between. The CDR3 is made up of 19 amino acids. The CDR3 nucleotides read TGTGCCAGCAGCTATGGGCGGTGGGCGGCTCCTAAAGTTAATGAAAAACTGTTTTTT. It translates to CASSYGRWAAPKVNEKLFF.

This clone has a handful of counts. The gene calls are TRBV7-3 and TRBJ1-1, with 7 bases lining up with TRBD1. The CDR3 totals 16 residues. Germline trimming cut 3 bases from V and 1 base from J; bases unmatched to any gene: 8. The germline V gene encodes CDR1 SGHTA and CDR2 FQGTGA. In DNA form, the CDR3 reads TGTGCCAGCAGCTTGGACAGGCTTGTTGGGAACACTGAAGCTTTCTTT. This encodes CASSLDRLVGNTEAFF.

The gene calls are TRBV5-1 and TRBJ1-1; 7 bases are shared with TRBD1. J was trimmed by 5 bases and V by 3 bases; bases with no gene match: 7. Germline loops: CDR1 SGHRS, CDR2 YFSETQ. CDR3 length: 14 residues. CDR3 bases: TGCGCCAGCAGCTACCTACAGGGGAGGACTGAAGCTTTCTTT. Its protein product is CASSYLQGRTEAFF.

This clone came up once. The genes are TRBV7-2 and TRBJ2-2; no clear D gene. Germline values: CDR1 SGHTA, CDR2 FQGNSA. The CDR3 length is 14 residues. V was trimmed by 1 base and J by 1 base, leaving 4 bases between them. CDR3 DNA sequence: TGTGCCAGCAGCTTAGTGGGGAACACCGGGGAGCTGTTTTTT. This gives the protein CASSLVGNTGELFF.

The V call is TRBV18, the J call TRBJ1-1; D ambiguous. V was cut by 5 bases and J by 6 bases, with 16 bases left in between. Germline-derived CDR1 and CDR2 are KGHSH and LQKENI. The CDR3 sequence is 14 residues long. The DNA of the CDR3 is TGTGCCAGCTCAACCGGACCGAAATTCCCTGAAGCTTTCTTT. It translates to CASSTGPKFPEAFF.

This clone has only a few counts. CDR3 DNA: TGTGCCAGCTCACCACGAGGGGGCAGAACAGATACGCAGTATTTT. Amino acid sequence: CASSPRGGRTDTQYF. V and J are TRBV18 and TRBJ2-3; 7 bases align to TRBD1. The CDR3 loop spans 15 amino acids. With 1 base clipped from V and 3 bases from J, the junction kept 4 bases outside the gene matches. Germline CDR1 reads KGHSH; CDR2 reads LQKENI. The full variable domain, in which reference TRBV18 and TRBJ2-3 provide the parts outside the CDR3, is NAGVMQNPRHLVRRRGQEARLRCSPMKGHSHVYWYRQLPEEGLKFMVYLQKENIIDESGMPKERFSAEFPKEGPSILRIQQVVRGDSAAYFCASSPRGGRTDTQYFGPGTRLTVL.